This T cell receptor beta chain came from a study of Tregs in tolerant kidney transplant recipients. Sequencing was performed with immunoSEQ multiplex PCR; in TCRdb, only in-frame clones are kept and a portion is missing. The data contain some 90,000 clones, roughly nine tenths of them singletons. The V gene lost 1 base and the J gene lost 2 bases, with 6 bases spanning the gap. CDR1 KGHSH and CDR2 LQKENI come from the germline V gene. This CDR3 is 13 amino acids long. The study's findings and limits: Expanding Tregs on activated donor B cells appeared to best identify donor-specific TCRbeta clones. Biological reproducibility was not directly addressed, but technical replication error appeared minimal. Findings come from small patient numbers and require larger validation.

Thawed PBMCs were FACS-sorted into unstimulated CD4+CD25+CD127- regulatory T cells, CD4+CD25- non-regulatory cells, CD4 and CD8 cells. Comment on this clone: Its cognate antigen is unknown.

The sample comprised CD8+ T cells from blood. The receptor was isolated from a human donor in good health. The V gene is TRBV18, the J gene TRBJ2-7; D is uncertain. CDR3 amino acids: CASSPRHPYEQYF. The CDR3 DNA is TGTGCCAGCTCACCACGACACCCCTACGAGCAGTACTTC.